Listed below are T cell receptor beta chains from one sample, sequenced in a study of T cell responses to AZD1222 COVID-19 vaccine. Method: immunoSEQ multiplex PCR; TCRdb's copy keeps in-frame clones and lacks some. The repertoire holds about 130,000 clones, 88% seen once, with 15% to 20% in the top ten. Sequencing used peripheral blood, obtained on day 0 of MenACWY control vaccination. The source of these receptors is an adult in good health. Each CDR3 is given with its conserved first and last residue. D genes are given only for firm matches. A row's size may be missing; if present it is once, few, many or a size class.

J gene,V gene,D gene,clone size,CDR3 protein,CDR3 DNA
TRBJ1-3,TRBV6-1,-,-,CASSENRDRGNTIYF,TGTGCCAGCAGTGAAAACCGGGACCGAGGAAACACCATATATTTT
TRBJ1-5,TRBV6-5,TRBD1,once,CASSRQGQHNQPQHF,TGTGCCAGCAGTAGACAGGGACAGCACAATCAGCCCCAGCATTTT
TRBJ1-2,TRBV27,-,-,CASSVGANYGYTF,TGTGCCAGCAGTGTGGGAGCTAACTATGGCTACACCTTC
TRBJ2-7,TRBV6-5,TRBD2,-,CASSLAGHEQYF,TGTGCCAGCTCACTAGCGGGACACGAGCAGTACTTC
TRBJ2-2,TRBV19,TRBD1,-,CATTDRGAIVGELFF,TGTGCCACCACGGACAGGGGGGCCATTGTCGGGGAGCTGTTTTTT
TRBJ2-7,TRBV7-9,-,-,CASSSRRRGEYEQYF,TGTGCCAGCAGTTCCCGGAGGAGGGGAGAGTACGAGCAGTACTTC
TRBJ1-2,TRBV28,TRBD1,-,CASVRTGNYGYTF,TGTGCCAGCGTTCGGACAGGGAACTATGGCTACACCTTC
TRBJ1-5,TRBV28,-,-,CASSRSPRASNQPQHF,TGTGCCAGCAGCAGAAGTCCTAGGGCTAGCAATCAGCCCCAGCATTTT
TRBJ1-5,TRBV5-5,-,-,CASSSGPGRNQPQHF,TGTGCCAGCAGCTCCGGTCCGGGCCGCAATCAGCCCCAGCATTTT
TRBJ2-3,TRBV10-1,TRBD2,-,CASSDGLEYTDTQYF,TGCGCCAGCAGTGACGGACTAGAGTACACAGATACGCAGTATTTT
TRBJ1-1,TRBV4-1,-,-,CASSQARKGSTEAFF,TGCGCCAGCAGCCAGGCGAGAAAGGGTTCCACTGAAGCTTTCTTT
TRBJ2-3,TRBV7-2,TRBD1,-,CASSRPGTGLDTQYF,TGTGCCAGCAGTCGTCCCGGGACAGGGTTAGATACGCAGTATTTT
TRBJ2-1,TRBV4-1,-,-,CASSQSGVVHEQFF,TGCGCCAGCAGCCAGTCGGGAGTGGTACATGAGCAGTTCTTC
TRBJ2-4,TRBV5-6,TRBD2,-,CASSWGLREEYF,TGTGCCAGCAGCTGGGGACTACGAGAGGAGTACTTC
TRBJ2-3,TRBV7-9,TRBD1,-,CASSPGQGVSTDTQYF,TGTGCCAGCAGCCCGGGACAGGGGGTGAGCACAGATACGCAGTATTTT
TRBJ2-7,TRBV15,-,-,CATSRDPAGAHEQYF,TGTGCCACCAGCAGAGATCCCGCAGGTGCTCACGAGCAGTACTTC
TRBJ1-4,TRBV4-2,TRBD1,-,CASSRDRGRATNEKLFF,TGTGCCAGCAGCCGAGACAGGGGTCGGGCAACTAATGAAAAACTGTTTTTT
TRBJ1-3,TRBV3-1/TRBV3-2,-,-,CASSQAQINTGNTIYF,TGTGCCAGCAGCCAAGCACAGATAAATACTGGAAACACCATATATTTT
TRBJ1-4,TRBV9,TRBD1,-,CASSVGDRISEKLFF,TGTGCCAGCAGCGTAGGGGACAGGATCTCCGAAAAACTGTTTTTT
TRBJ1-3,TRBV9,TRBD1,-,CASSTRQGPTSGNTIYF,TGTGCCAGCAGCACCAGACAGGGCCCGACTTCTGGAAACACCATATATTTT
TRBJ1-2,TRBV7-2,-,-,CASSFKTGSGYTF,TGTGCCAGCAGCTTCAAAACAGGCAGTGGCTACACCTTC
TRBJ1-2,TRBV6-6,-,few,CASTLGGWVYGYTF,TGTGCCAGCACCCTGGGCGGCTGGGTCTATGGCTACACCTTC
TRBJ1-5,TRBV7-2,-,-,CASSFGRAGSNQPQHF,TGTGCCAGCAGCTTTGGGCGGGCAGGGAGTAATCAGCCCCAGCATTTT
TRBJ1-3,TRBV23-1,-,-,CASSGGRKNTIYF,TGCGCCAGCAGTGGTGGCAGAAAGAACACCATATATTTT
TRBJ2-3,TRBV6-5,-,-,CASSVLSGPTDTQYF,TGTGCCAGCAGCGTACTTTCAGGGCCCACAGATACGCAGTATTTT
TRBJ2-7,TRBV19,-,few,CASSSSGHSSYEQYF,TGTGCCAGTAGTAGCTCCGGACACAGCTCCTACGAGCAGTACTTC